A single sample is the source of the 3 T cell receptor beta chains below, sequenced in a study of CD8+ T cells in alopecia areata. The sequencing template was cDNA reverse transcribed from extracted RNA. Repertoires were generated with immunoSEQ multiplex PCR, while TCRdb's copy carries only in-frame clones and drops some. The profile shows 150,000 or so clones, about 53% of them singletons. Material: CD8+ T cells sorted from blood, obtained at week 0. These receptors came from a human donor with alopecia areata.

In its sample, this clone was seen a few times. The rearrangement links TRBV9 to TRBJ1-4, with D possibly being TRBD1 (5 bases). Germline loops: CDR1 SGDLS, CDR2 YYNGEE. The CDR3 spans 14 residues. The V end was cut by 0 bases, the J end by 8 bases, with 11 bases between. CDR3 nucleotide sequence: TGTGCCAGCAGCGTAGGAGGGGCAGGAGAAAAACTGTTTTTT. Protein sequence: CASSVGGAGEKLFF.

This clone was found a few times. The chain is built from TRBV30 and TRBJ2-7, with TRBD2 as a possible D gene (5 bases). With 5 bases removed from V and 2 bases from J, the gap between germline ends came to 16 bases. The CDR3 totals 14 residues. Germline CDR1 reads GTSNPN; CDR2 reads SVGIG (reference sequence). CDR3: CAWASGVGAYEQYF. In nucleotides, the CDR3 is TGTGCCTGGGCATCAGGCGTCGGGGCCTACGAGCAGTACTTC. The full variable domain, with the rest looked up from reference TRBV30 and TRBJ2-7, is SQTIHQWPATLVQPVGSPLSLECTVEGTSNPNLYWYRQAAGRGLQLLFYSVGIGQISSEVPQNLSASRPQDRQFILSSKKLLLSDSGFYLCAWASGVGAYEQYFGPGTRLTVT.

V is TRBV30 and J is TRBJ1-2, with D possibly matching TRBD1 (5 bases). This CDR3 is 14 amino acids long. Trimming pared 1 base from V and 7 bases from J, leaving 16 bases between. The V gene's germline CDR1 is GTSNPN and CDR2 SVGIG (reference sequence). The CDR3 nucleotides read TGTGCCTGGAGTGCCGGGGGTGCCGTGGGTGGCTACACCTTC. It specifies CAWSAGGAVGGYTF.